This entry describes one T cell receptor beta chain. Its antigen is still unknown. Germline assignment: CDR1 MNHEY and CDR2 SVGEGT. CDR3 length: 18 residues. V shed 6 bases and J 3 bases; nucleotides not matched to a gene: 14. This sample was taken from a study of blood T cells in healthy people across ages. About the research overall: Template switching recovered approximately one barcoded beta molecule for every two T cells.

Study-level results: Per-million-T-cell TCR beta diversity fell roughly linearly with age.

Combining a sample-barcoded 5' primer with a J-beta primer mix, a second PCR ran for 7 to 11 cycles. A template-switch adaptor containing 12 random nucleotides labeled each cDNA molecule. MiXCR was run by TCRdb on the 5' RACE reads, yielding one entry per CDR3 protein. The table shows 700,000 or so distinct CDR3 sequences, with around a fifth occurring only once. The sample comprised blood. The receptor was derived from a man between 65 and 79 years old in good health. The V call is TRBV6-2 or TRBV6-3, the J call TRBJ2-4; 10 bases are a match to TRBD1. The CDR3 nucleotides read TGTGCCAGCAGCCCCGGGACAGGGGCCGCCGTAGGCAAAAACATTCAGTACTTC. This codes for CASSPGTGAAVGKNIQYF.